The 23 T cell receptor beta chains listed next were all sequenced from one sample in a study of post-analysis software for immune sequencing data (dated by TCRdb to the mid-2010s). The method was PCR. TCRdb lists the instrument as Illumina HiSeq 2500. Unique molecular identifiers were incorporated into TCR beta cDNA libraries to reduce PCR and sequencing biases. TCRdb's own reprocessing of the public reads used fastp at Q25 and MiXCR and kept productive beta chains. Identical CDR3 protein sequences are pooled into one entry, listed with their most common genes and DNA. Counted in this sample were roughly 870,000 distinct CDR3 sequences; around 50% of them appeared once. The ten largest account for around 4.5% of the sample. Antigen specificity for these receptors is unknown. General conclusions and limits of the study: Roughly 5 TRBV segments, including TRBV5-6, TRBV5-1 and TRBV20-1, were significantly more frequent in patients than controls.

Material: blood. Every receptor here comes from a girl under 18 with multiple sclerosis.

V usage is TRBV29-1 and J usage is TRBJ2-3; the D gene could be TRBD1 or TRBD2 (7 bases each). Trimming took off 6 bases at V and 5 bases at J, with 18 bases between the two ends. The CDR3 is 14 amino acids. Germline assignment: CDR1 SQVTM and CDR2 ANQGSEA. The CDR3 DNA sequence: TGCAGCGTCAGGCGGGGGCAGGGGGTAGATACGCAGTATTTT. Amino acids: CSVRRGQGVDTQYF.

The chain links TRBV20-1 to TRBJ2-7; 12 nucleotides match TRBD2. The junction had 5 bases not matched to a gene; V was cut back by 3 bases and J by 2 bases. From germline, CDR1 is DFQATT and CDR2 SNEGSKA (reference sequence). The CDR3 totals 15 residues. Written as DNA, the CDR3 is TGCAGTGCTAGTGTGCCTAGCGGGGGGGCCTACGAGCAGTACTTC. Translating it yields CSASVPSGGAYEQYF.

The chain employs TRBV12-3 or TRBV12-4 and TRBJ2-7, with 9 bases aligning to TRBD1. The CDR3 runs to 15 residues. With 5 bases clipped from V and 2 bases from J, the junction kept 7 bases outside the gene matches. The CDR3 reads CASSQQGARTYEQYF. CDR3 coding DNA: TGTGCCAGCAGTCAACAGGGGGCTAGGACCTACGAGCAGTACTTC.

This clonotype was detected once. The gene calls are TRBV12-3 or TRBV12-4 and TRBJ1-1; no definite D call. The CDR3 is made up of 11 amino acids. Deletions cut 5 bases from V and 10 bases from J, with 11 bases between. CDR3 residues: CASSPKSGAFF. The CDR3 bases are TGTGCCAGCAGTCCTAAGTCGGGAGCTTTCTTT.

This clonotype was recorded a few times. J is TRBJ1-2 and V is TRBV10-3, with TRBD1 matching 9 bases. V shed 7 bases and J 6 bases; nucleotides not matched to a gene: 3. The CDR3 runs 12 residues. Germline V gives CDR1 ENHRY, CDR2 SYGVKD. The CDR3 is CAIKGTGNGYTF. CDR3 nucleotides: TGTGCCATCAAAGGGACAGGGAATGGCTACACCTTC.

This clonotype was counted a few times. CDR3 nucleotides: TGCGCCAGCAACTCAGGGGGCAGAGCCTACGAGCAGTACTTC. Residues: CASNSGGRAYEQYF. V gene TRBV5-1 combines with J gene TRBJ2-7; 8 nucleotides match TRBD1. The CDR3 is 14 residues long. In germline, CDR1 is SGHRS, CDR2 YFSETQ. Unmatched junction bases numbered 7, after V lost 6 bases and J lost 2 bases.

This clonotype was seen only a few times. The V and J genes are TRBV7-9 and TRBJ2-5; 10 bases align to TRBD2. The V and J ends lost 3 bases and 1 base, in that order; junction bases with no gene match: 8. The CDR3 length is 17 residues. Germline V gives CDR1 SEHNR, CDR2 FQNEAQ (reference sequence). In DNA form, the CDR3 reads TGTGCCAGCAGCTTTCTCATGGCTAGCGGGGGCCAAGAGACCCAGTACTTC. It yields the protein CASSFLMASGGQETQYF. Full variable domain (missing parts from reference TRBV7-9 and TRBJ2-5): DTGVSQNPRHKITKRGQNVTFRCDPISEHNRLYWYRQTLGQGPEFLTYFQNEAQLEKSRLLSDRFSAERPKGSFSTLEIQRTEQGDSAMYLCASSFLMASGGQETQYFGPGTRLLVL.

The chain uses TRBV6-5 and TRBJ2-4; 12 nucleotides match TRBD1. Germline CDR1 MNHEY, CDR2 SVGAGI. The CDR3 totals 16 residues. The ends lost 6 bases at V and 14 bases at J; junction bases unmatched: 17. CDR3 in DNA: TGTGCCAGCAGATCCGGATCGAGGGACAGGGGGCGTCAGGAGTACTTC. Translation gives CASRSGSRDRGRQEYF.

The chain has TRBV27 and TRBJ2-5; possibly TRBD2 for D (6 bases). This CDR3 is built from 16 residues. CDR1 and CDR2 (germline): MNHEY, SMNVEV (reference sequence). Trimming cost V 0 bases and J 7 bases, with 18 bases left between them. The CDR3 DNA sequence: TGTGCCAGCAGTTTATCGCCGACTAGTCCGGCGGGGACCCAGTACTTC. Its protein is CASSLSPTSPAGTQYF.

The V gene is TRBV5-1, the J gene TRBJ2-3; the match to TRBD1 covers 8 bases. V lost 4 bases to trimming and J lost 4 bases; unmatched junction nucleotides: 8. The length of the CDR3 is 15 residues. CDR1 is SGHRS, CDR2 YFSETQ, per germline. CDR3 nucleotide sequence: TGCGCCAGCAGCCCGACAGGGGCCTCGGCAGATACGCAGTATTTT. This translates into CASSPTGASADTQYF.

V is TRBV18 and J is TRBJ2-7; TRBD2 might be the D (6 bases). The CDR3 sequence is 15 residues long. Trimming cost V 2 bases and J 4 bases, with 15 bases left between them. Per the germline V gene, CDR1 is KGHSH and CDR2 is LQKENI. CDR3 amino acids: CASSPTGRGIYEQYF. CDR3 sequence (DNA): TGTGCCAGCTCACCAACGGGACGGGGGATTTACGAGCAGTACTTC. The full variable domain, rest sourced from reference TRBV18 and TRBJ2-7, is NAGVMQNPRHLVRRRGQEARLRCSPMKGHSHVYWYRQLPEEGLKFMVYLQKENIIDESGMPKERFSAEFPKEGPSILRIQQVVRGDSAAYFCASSPTGRGIYEQYFGPGTRLTVT.

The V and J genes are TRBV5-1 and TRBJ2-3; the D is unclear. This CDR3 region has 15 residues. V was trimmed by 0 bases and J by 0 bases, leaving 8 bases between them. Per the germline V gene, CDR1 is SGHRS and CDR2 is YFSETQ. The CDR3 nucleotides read TGCGCCAGCAGCTTGGACAGCAGAAGCACAGATACGCAGTATTTT. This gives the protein CASSLDSRSTDTQYF.

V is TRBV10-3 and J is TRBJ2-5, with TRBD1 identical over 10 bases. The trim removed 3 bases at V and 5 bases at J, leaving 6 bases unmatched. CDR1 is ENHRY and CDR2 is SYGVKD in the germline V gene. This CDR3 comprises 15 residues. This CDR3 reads CAISDPGTGEETQYF. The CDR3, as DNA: TGTGCCATCAGTGATCCCGGGACAGGGGAGGAGACCCAGTACTTC.

Written as DNA, the CDR3 is TGTGCCAGCAGCTCGGACAGGGGGCCTACCTGCGAGCAGTACTTC. This sequence encodes CASSSDRGPTCEQYF. The J gene is TRBJ2-7, the V gene TRBV7-3; 11 positions match TRBD1. The V and J ends lost 4 bases and 6 bases, in that order; junction bases with no gene match: 8. This CDR3 spans 15 amino acids. Germline lookup yields CDR1 SGHTA and CDR2 FQGTGA.

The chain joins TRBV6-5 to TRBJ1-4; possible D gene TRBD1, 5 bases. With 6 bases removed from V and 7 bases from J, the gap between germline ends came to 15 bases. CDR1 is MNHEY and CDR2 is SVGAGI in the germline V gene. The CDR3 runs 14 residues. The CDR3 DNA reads TGTGCCAGCAGGGACCGGGACGGAATTGAAAAACTGTTTTTT. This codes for CASRDRDGIEKLFF.

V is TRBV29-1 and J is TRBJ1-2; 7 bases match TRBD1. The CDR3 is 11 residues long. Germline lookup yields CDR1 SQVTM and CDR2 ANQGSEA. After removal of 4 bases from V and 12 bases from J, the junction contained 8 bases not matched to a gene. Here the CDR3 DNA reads TGCAGCGTTGCAAGACAGGGAATCCACACCTTC. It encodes CSVARQGIHTF.

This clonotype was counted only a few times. CDR3 protein: CASSVGSSTDTQYF. The CDR3 region has the DNA TGTGCCAGCAGCGTAGGCAGCAGCACAGATACGCAGTATTTT. This chain connects TRBV9 to TRBJ2-3; the D is unclear. Germline loops: CDR1 SGDLS, CDR2 YYNGEE. Trimming took 0 bases from V and 0 from J, leaving 5 bases between them. The CDR3 has 14 residues.

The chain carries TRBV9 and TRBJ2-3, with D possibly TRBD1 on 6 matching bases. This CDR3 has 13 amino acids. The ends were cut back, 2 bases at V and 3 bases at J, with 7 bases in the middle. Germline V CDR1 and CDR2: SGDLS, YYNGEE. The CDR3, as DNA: TGTGCCAGCAGCGTTCAGGGGACAGATACGCAGTATTTT. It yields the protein CASSVQGTDTQYF.

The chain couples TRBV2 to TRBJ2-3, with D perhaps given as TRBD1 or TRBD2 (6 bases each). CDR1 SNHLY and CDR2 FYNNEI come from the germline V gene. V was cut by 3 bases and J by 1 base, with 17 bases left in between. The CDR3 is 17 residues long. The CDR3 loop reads CASSDYWRGAGTDTQYF. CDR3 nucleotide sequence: TGTGCCAGCAGTGACTATTGGAGGGGGGCAGGCACAGATACGCAGTATTTT.

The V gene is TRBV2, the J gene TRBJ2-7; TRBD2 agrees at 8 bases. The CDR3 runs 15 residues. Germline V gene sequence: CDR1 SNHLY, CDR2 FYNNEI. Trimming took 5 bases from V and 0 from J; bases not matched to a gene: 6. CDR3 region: CASSSPGGLSYEQYF. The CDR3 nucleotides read TGTGCCAGCAGTTCCCCGGGGGGGCTCTCCTACGAGCAGTACTTC. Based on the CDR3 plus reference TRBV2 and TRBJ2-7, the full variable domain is EPEVTQTPSHQVTQMGQEVILRCVPISNHLYFYWYRQILGQKVEFLVSFYNNEISEKSEIFDDQFSVERPDGSNFTLKIRSTKLEDSAMYFCASSSPGGLSYEQYFGPGTRLTVT.

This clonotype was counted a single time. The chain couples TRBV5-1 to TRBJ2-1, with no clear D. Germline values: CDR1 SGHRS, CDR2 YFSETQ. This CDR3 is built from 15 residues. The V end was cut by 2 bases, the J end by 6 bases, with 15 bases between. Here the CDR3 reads CASSLPGSQSNEQFF. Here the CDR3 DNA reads TGCGCCAGCAGCTTACCGGGTTCTCAGTCCAATGAGCAGTTCTTC.

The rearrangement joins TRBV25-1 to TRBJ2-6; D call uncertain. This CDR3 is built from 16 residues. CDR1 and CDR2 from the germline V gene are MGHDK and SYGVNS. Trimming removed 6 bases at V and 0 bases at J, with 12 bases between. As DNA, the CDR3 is TGTGCCAGCAGACCCCTGGGCGACTCTGGGGCCAACGTCCTGACTTTC. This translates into CASRPLGDSGANVLTF.

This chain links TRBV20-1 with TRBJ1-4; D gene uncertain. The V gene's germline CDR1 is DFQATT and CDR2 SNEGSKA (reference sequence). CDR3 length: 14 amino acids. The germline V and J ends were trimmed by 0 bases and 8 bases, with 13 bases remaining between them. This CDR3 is CSARDKTLWEKLFF. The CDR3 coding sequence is TGCAGTGCTAGAGATAAGACACTCTGGGAAAAACTGTTTTTT.